The entry below gives a single T cell receptor beta chain sequence along with its context. Libraries were prepared by immunoSEQ multiplex PCR; TCRdb keeps only in-frame clonotypes and omits some of them. The sample lists some 99,000 clones, 60% to 85% occurring once. V was cut by 1 base and J by 2 bases, with 5 bases left in between. Germline CDR1 and CDR2: SGHNT and YYREEE (reference sequence). The CDR3 runs to 13 residues. The sample originates from a study of blood T cell repertoires in COVID-19. Looking at the study overall: Sites across the United States, Italy and Spain contributed samples from acute and convalescent COVID-19. PBMCs, B-cell-depleted T cells, or T cells were the source of the cDNA or gDNA that made up the material.

Sequencing used peripheral blood. The origin of this receptor is a human donor in a cohort sampled during active or convalescent COVID-19. The rearrangement uses TRBV5-4 and TRBJ2-3; the D is unclear. The CDR3 loop is CASSLSFTDTQYF. In DNA, the CDR3 is TGTGCCAGCAGCTTGTCCTTCACAGATACGCAGTATTTT.